A single sample is the source of the 27 T cell receptor beta chains below, sequenced in a study of lymphopenia after photon versus proton radiotherapy. Libraries were prepared by immunoSEQ multiplex PCR; TCRdb keeps only in-frame clonotypes and omits some of them. The table includes about 50,000 clones, around 90% detected once. The material was peripheral blood, obtained from a patient treated with photon-based radiotherapy. The origin of the receptors is a middle-aged woman with cholangiocarcinoma.

This sequence joins TRBV5-5 and TRBJ1-1; D remains unclear. V gave up 1 base and J gave up 2 bases, with 6 bases separating them. The length of the CDR3 is 13 residues. CDR1 and CDR2 from the germline V gene are SGHKS and YYEKEE (reference sequence). Here the CDR3 DNA reads TGTGCCAGCAGCTTGCCAGTCAACACTGAAGCTTTCTTT. This encodes CASSLPVNTEAFF.

The chain couples TRBV7-8 to TRBJ1-1, with D possibly TRBD1 on 5 matching bases. The V end lost 3 bases, the J end lost 0 bases, and 11 bases lay between the germline ends. CDR3 length: 15 residues. The germline CDR1 and CDR2 sequences are SGHVS and FQNEAQ. The CDR3 region is CASSLEAGLNTEAFF. Written as DNA, the CDR3 is TGTGCCAGCAGCTTGGAAGCGGGGCTGAACACTGAAGCTTTCTTT.

V usage is TRBV7-8 and J usage is TRBJ1-1, with TRBD1 as a possible D gene (6 bases). The germline gives CDR1 SGHVS, CDR2 FQNEAQ. The CDR3 totals 16 residues. Between the trimmed V and J ends, which lost 4 bases and 0 bases, there was a span of 15 bases. The CDR3 sequence: CASSSGDGSLNTEAFF. CDR3 bases: TGTGCCAGCAGCTCAGGGGACGGGAGTTTGAACACTGAAGCTTTCTTT.

The J gene is TRBJ2-1, the V gene TRBV5-6; D ambiguous. V was shortened by 3 bases and J by 0 bases, with 4 bases between the two germline ends. In germline, CDR1 is SGHDT, CDR2 YYEEEE. The CDR3 loop spans 13 amino acids. Here the CDR3 reads CASSSLSYNEQFF. In DNA form, the CDR3 reads TGTGCCAGCAGCTCGCTCTCCTACAATGAGCAGTTCTTC.

This clone was seen just once. This rearrangement joins TRBV15 to TRBJ2-2, with 7 bases lining up with TRBD1. CDR1 and CDR2 from the germline V gene are LNHNV and YYDKDF (reference sequence). J gave up 5 bases and V 3 bases, and 9 bases lay outside the gene matches. The CDR3 is 16 amino acids. The CDR3 sequence is CATSRANRGQTGELFF. The CDR3 region has the DNA TGTGCCACCAGCAGGGCCAACAGGGGACAGACCGGGGAGCTGTTTTTT.

The sample holds a few counts of this clone. This sequence joins TRBV5-6 and TRBJ1-3; unclear D gene. In germline, CDR1 is SGHDT, CDR2 YYEEEE. The V and J ends lost 0 bases and 0 bases respectively, with 10 bases between them. There are 16 residues in the CDR3. CDR3 loop: CASSLASWTSGNTIYF. The DNA of the CDR3 is TGTGCCAGCAGCTTGGCCTCTTGGACCTCTGGAAACACCATATATTTT.

This clone was picked up a small number of times. The same CDR3 also results from other DNA sequences found in this sample. The chain's CDR3 is CASSIRDRGYNEQFF. Written as DNA, the CDR3 is TGTGCCAGCAGCATCCGGGACAGGGGCTACAATGAGCAGTTCTTC. The chain joins TRBV7-3 to TRBJ2-1, with 10 bases that match TRBD1. The CDR3 loop spans 15 amino acids. CDR1 and CDR2 (germline): SGHTA, FQGTGA. The V gene end was trimmed by 5 bases and the J gene end by 3 bases; junction bases not matched to a gene: 4.

The V and J genes are TRBV9 and TRBJ2-3; D gene ambiguous. Germline V lookup: CDR1 SGDLS, CDR2 YYNGEE. Trimming stripped 0 bases from V and 5 bases from J, with 7 bases between. CDR3 length: 13 residues. The CDR3 spells CASSVVSGDTQYF. Here the CDR3 DNA reads TGTGCCAGCAGCGTAGTCTCCGGAGATACGCAGTATTTT.

V is TRBV2 and J is TRBJ2-7; D call uncertain. Trimming took 3 bases from V and 3 from J, leaving 6 bases between them. The CDR3 totals 12 residues. Germline CDR1 and CDR2: SNHLY and FYNNEI. DNA for the CDR3: TGTGCCAGCAGTGAGTCTGGCTACGAGCAGTACTTC. Its translation is CASSESGYEQYF.

This clone was detected only once. This sequence joins TRBV5-6 and TRBJ1-2; D gene unclear. The germline gives CDR1 SGHDT, CDR2 YYEEEE. The germline V and J ends were trimmed by 3 bases and 6 bases, with 9 bases remaining between them. The CDR3 runs 12 residues. The CDR3 DNA is TGTGCCAGCAGCTCCGGAAAAGATGGCTACACCTTC. As protein: CASSSGKDGYTF.

V is TRBV6-5 and J is TRBJ2-1; 11 nucleotides line up with TRBD2. The CDR3 consists of 15 residues. Germline CDR1 is MNHEY and CDR2 is SVGAGI. With 2 bases clipped from V and 7 bases from J, the junction kept 4 bases outside the gene matches. The CDR3 bases are TGTGCCAGCAGTTACGACACTAGCGGGAGAAATGAGCAGTTCTTC. This codes for CASSYDTSGRNEQFF.

V is TRBV28 and J is TRBJ2-7; the D is unclear. Germline values: CDR1 MDHEN, CDR2 SYDVKM. CDR3 length: 11 amino acids. V lost 3 bases and J lost 4, with 4 bases in between. The CDR3 here is CASSFRYEQYF. In DNA form, the CDR3 reads TGTGCCAGCAGTTTTCGGTACGAGCAGTACTTC.

This rearrangement joins TRBV2 to TRBJ2-4, with a possible D match to TRBD2 (6 bases). CDR1 is SNHLY and CDR2 is FYNNEI in the germline V gene. Trimming cost V 4 bases and J 0 bases, with 10 bases left between them. The CDR3 runs to 15 residues. In nucleotides, the CDR3 is TGTGCCAGCAGTGCTAGCGTCCTAGCCAAAAACATTCAGTACTTC. The encoded protein is CASSASVLAKNIQYF.

This chain links TRBV10-1 with TRBJ1-3, with a weak D call TRBD1 (5 bases). The CDR3 has 15 amino acids. Trimming took off 0 bases at V and 4 bases at J, with 10 bases between the two ends. Germline V gene data show CDR1 as WNHNN and CDR2 as SYGVQD (reference sequence). CDR3 coding DNA: TGCGCCAGCAGTGAGTCGTTGGGGGTAGGAAACACCATATATTTT. As protein: CASSESLGVGNTIYF.

This clone came up once. The chain couples TRBV28 to TRBJ1-4, with 8 nucleotides matching TRBD1. Germline CDR1 is MDHEN and CDR2 is SYDVKM. The CDR3 has 16 amino acids. With 1 base clipped from V and 6 bases from J, the junction kept 7 bases outside the gene matches. CDR3 loop: CASSLSQGAGDEKLFF. The CDR3 region has the DNA TGTGCCAGCAGTTTATCCCAGGGGGCCGGGGATGAAAAACTGTTTTTT.

The chain combines TRBV6-1 with TRBJ1-5; D is unclear. This CDR3 has 14 amino acids. Per the germline V gene, CDR1 is MNHNS and CDR2 is SASEGT. Trimming shortened V by 4 bases and J by 4 bases, and 11 bases separated the two germline ends. CDR3 in amino acids: CASSVLRWNQPQHF. CDR3 coding DNA: TGTGCCAGCAGTGTTTTGCGGTGGAATCAGCCCCAGCATTTT.

V is TRBV7-2 and J is TRBJ2-2, with 9 nucleotides matching TRBD1. CDR1 is SGHTA and CDR2 is FQGNSA in the germline V gene. Germline trimming cut 6 bases from V and 5 bases from J; bases unmatched to any gene: 7. The CDR3 loop spans 15 amino acids. This CDR3 is CASRTGQGRTGELFF. CDR3 sequence (DNA): TGTGCCAGCAGGACTGGACAGGGGCGTACCGGGGAGCTGTTTTTT.

In its sample, this clone was seen a few times. This sequence joins TRBV19 and TRBJ1-6; D unresolved. The CDR3 is made up of 15 amino acids. The ends were cut back, 7 bases at V and 14 bases at J, with 24 bases in the middle. Germline V gives CDR1 LNHDA, CDR2 SQIVND (reference sequence). CDR3 DNA sequence: TGTGCCAGTACCACCTCGATGGACGGGTTCCACACCCTCCACTTT. Protein: CASTTSMDGFHTLHF.

V usage is TRBV5-1 and J usage is TRBJ1-1, with unresolved D. Germline CDR1 is SGHRS and CDR2 is YFSETQ. Trimming stripped 0 bases from V and 3 bases from J, with 12 bases between. CDR3 length: 15 amino acids. The CDR3 loop reads CASSLVPPPDTEAFF. As DNA, the CDR3 is TGCGCCAGCAGCTTGGTGCCACCACCGGACACTGAAGCTTTCTTT. Based on the CDR3 plus reference TRBV5-1 and TRBJ1-1, the full variable domain is KAGVTQTPRYLIKTRGQQVTLSCSPISGHRSVSWYQQTPGQGLQFLFEYFSETQRNKGNFPGRFSGRQFSNSRSEMNVSTLELGDSALYLCASSLVPPPDTEAFFGQGTRLTVV.

This chain connects TRBV6-6 to TRBJ1-4; 7 bases line up with TRBD1. V lost 2 bases to trimming and J lost 7 bases; unmatched junction nucleotides: 7. This CDR3 spans 15 amino acids. Germline V gene sequence: CDR1 MNHNY, CDR2 SVGAGI (reference sequence). This CDR3 reads CASSYGPRGSEKLFF. DNA of the CDR3: TGTGCCAGCAGTTACGGGCCCAGGGGGAGTGAAAAACTGTTTTTT.

This sequence joins TRBV13 and TRBJ2-2, with TRBD1 as a possible D gene (6 bases). CDR3 length: 16 residues. Trimming shortened V by 5 bases and J by 6 bases, and 19 bases separated the two germline ends. CDR1 PRHDT and CDR2 FYEKMQ come from the germline V gene (reference sequence). The CDR3 sequence: CASSPTGTPLPGELFF. Here the CDR3 DNA reads TGTGCCAGCAGCCCCACCGGGACACCCCTCCCCGGGGAGCTGTTTTTT. Filled out from reference TRBV13 and TRBJ2-2, the complete variable domain reads AAGVIQSPRHLIKEKRETATLKCYPIPRHDTVYWYQQGPGQDPQFLISFYEKMQSDKGSIPDRFSAQQFSDYHSELNMSSLELGDSALYFCASSPTGTPLPGELFFGEGSRLTVL.

The chain couples TRBV29-1 to TRBJ2-2; weak D call: TRBD2 (8 bases). CDR1 SQVTM and CDR2 ANQGSEA come from the germline V gene. Trimming took off 0 bases at V and 6 bases at J, with 17 bases between the two ends. The CDR3 has 16 amino acids. CDR3 loop: CSVEDKGTAGAGELFF. Here the CDR3 DNA reads TGCAGCGTTGAAGACAAAGGGACAGCGGGGGCCGGGGAGCTGTTTTTT.

V gene TRBV18 combines with J gene TRBJ1-1, with D perhaps TRBD1 (6 bases). The V gene lost 1 base and the J gene lost 7 bases, with 19 bases spanning the gap. The germline CDR1 and CDR2 sequences are KGHSH and LQKENI. This CDR3 comprises 16 residues. In DNA form, the CDR3 reads TGTGCCAGCTCACCACGCCGAACAGGGAGGGACTATGAAGCTTTCTTT. Protein sequence: CASSPRRTGRDYEAFF.

The V gene is TRBV11-2, the J gene TRBJ2-1; weak D call: TRBD1 (6 bases). This CDR3 has 12 amino acids. Per the germline V gene, CDR1 is SGHAT and CDR2 is FQNNGV. Trimming left V 3 bases short and J 10 bases short, with 10 bases between. CDR3 DNA: TGTGCCAGCAGCTTGTACCAGGGGGAGCAGTTCTTC. Amino acid sequence: CASSLYQGEQFF.

The rearrangement joins TRBV5-6 to TRBJ1-1; no clear D. The germline gives CDR1 SGHDT, CDR2 YYEEEE. The V end lost 2 bases, the J end lost 5 bases, and 10 bases lay between the germline ends. The CDR3 extends over 13 amino acids. The CDR3 reads CASSFFGPTEAFF. The CDR3, as DNA: TGTGCCAGCAGCTTCTTCGGTCCGACTGAAGCTTTCTTT.

The V and J genes are TRBV7-8 and TRBJ1-2, with D hard to call. Trimming removed 2 bases from V and 4 bases from J, with 14 bases in between. Germline CDR1 reads SGHVS; CDR2 reads FQNEAQ. This CDR3 region has 15 residues. CDR3 loop: CASSLNPGGGYGYTF. CDR3 DNA: TGTGCCAGCAGCTTAAACCCCGGTGGTGGCTATGGCTACACCTTC.

The V gene is TRBV19, the J gene TRBJ2-5, with D uncertain. The CDR3 is 13 residues long. The ends were cut back, 5 bases at V and 7 bases at J, with 14 bases in the middle. The germline gives CDR1 LNHDA, CDR2 SQIVND (reference sequence). CDR3 DNA: TGTGCCAGTAGTGACGGACCATATATGACCCAGTACTTC. It specifies CASSDGPYMTQYF.